This TCR beta chain was obtained from a study of T cells in Graves' hyperthyroidism and ophthalmopathy. Findings and caveats of the study: Expanded thyroid clonotypes (above 0.001) were mostly also found in blood.

There were TCR beta CDR3 regions amplified from RNA transcripts. Carried out on the TCR CDR3, a first-round RT-PCR used the HTBI primer set. TCRdb used MiXCR to reprocess the multiplex PCR reads, holding one entry per CDR3 protein. The data contain about 620,000 distinct CDR3 sequences, roughly 15% of them singletons. As for this clonotype: Its antigen is currently unknown.

The CDR3 is made up of 15 amino acids. With 1 base clipped from V and 4 bases from J, the junction kept 4 bases outside the gene matches. Looked up from germline, CDR1 is SGHVS and CDR2 is FQNEAQ. Sequencing used blood. This receptor was obtained from a young woman with Graves' hyperthyroidism. V and J are TRBV7-8 and TRBJ1-3; 7 bases agree with TRBD1. The CDR3 DNA is TGTGCCAGCAGCTTAGTACCGGGACAGGGAAACACCATATATTTT. Translated, it gives CASSLVPGQGNTIYF.